A single TCR beta chain is shown here with its context. This clonotype was recorded a few times. Which antigen it targets is not known. Base quality data are lacking; no much larger clone is found one base away. The data were taken from a study of T-cell reconstitution after alpha-beta-depleted transplantation in children (dated by TCRdb to 2015 to 2016). For the study in its entirety: Using TCR repertoire profiling, the study followed T-cell immune reconstitution in a quantitative way in children after TCRalphabeta/CD19-depleted allogeneic hematopoietic cell transplantation.

V ends up 3 bases short and J 7 bases short, with an unmatched junction base count of 8. The cysteine opens and the phenylalanine closes a CDR3 of 15 amino acids. The CDR3 DNA has 45 bases and is translated from base 1. For CDR1 and CDR2, the germline V gene lists MGHRA and YSYEKL. Per the publication, the treatment or condition label means: allogeneic hematopoietic cell transplantation with graft depleted of TCRalphabeta T cells and CD19 B cells. TCRalphabeta/CD19-depleted allogeneic hematopoietic cell grafts were given to the transplant recipients, all of whom were children. On the study overall, not on this receptor specifically: The frequencies of hyperexpanded clones fell over the following months, and after one year, T-cell counts and TCRbeta diversity were mostly attributed to newly produced T cells. The apparently early recovery of alphabetaT-cell counts about two months after transplant reportedly depended on only several hundred rapidly expanded clones that came from non-depleted graft cells. In some patients, high TCRbeta diversity at day 60 was attributed to recipient T cells and intrathymic progenitors that had survived conditioning.

Library creation used PCR. The run used an Illumina HiSeq 2500. Molecular barcoding was employed in the preparation of TCR libraries, with unique molecular identifiers being used to normalize TCRbeta repertoire quantification. In TCRdb, the public reads were trimmed at Q25 with fastp and aligned with MiXCR, with productive beta chains retained. When rows share a CDR3 protein, they turn into one entry using the most common DNA and genes. The sample contains about 470,000 distinct CDR3 sequences, around two fifths of them found a single time. Of the sample, 25% to 30% falls within the top ten clones. The TCR was taken from a girl aged 2-15 years with aplastic anemia, due to receive a stem cell transplant. The source was PBMCs, collected before TCRalphabeta/CD19-depleted stem cell transplant. Rearrangement joined TRBV4-1 to TRBJ2-7, with 11 bases aligning to TRBD2. The DNA sequence is given as TGCGCCAGCAGCCACGTAGCGGGGGGGCCTAAGGAGCAGTACTTC. This gives the protein CASSHVAGGPKEQYF.